This passage covers 25 T cell receptor beta chains from one sample sequenced in a study of CD8 T cells in ankylosing spondylitis. General study results and limits: Among TCR beta sequences, a motif of several highly homologous variants appeared characteristic of ankylosing spondylitis blood.

MiXCR was run by TCRdb on the 5' RACE reads, yielding one entry per CDR3 protein. The table includes 350,000 to 550,000 distinct CDR3 sequences, roughly 27% detected once. These receptors have no known antigen. The sequencing input was blood, either unsorted or a sorted T cell fraction (not recorded which). The origin of the receptors is a male donor with ankylosing spondylitis.

The chain has TRBV3-1 and TRBJ1-4, with D perhaps matching TRBD1 (5 bases). V lost 4 bases and J lost 1, with 10 bases in between. Germline V gives CDR1 LGHDT, CDR2 YNNKEL (reference sequence). The CDR3 sequence is 15 residues long. CDR3 in amino acids: CASSPRAGTNEKLFF. The DNA for the CDR3 is TGTGCCAGCAGCCCCAGGGCGGGAACTAATGAAAAACTGTTTTTT.

This chain joins TRBV2 and TRBJ1-1; D unclear. CDR1 is SNHLY, CDR2 FYNNEI, per germline. Trimming shortened V by 6 bases and J by 3 bases, and 11 bases separated the two germline ends. The CDR3 has 13 residues. The CDR3: CASSPYLDTEAFF. CDR3 in DNA: TGTGCCAGCAGCCCTTACTTGGACACTGAAGCTTTCTTT. Using reference TRBV2 and TRBJ1-1 for the parts outside the CDR3, the full variable domain is EPEVTQTPSHQVTQMGQEVILRCVPISNHLYFYWYRQILGQKVEFLVSFYNNEISEKSEIFDDQFSVERPDGSNFTLKIRSTKLEDSAMYFCASSPYLDTEAFFGQGTRLTVV.

A few counts support this clonotype. The chain joins TRBV6-2 or TRBV6-3 to TRBJ2-2, with D possibly matching TRBD1 (6 bases). The length of the CDR3 is 14 residues. V was trimmed by 7 bases and J by 9 bases, leaving 18 bases between them. Germline V gives CDR1 MNHEY, CDR2 SVGEGT. DNA for the CDR3: TGTGCCAGCACCTCACGCAGGGGTGTGAGGGAGCTGTTTTTT. Its protein is CASTSRRGVRELFF.

The chain combines TRBV5-1 with TRBJ1-5, with 9 bases identical to TRBD1. Germline CDR1 is SGHRS and CDR2 is YFSETQ. V trimming: 4 bases; J trimming: 2 bases; junction bases outside the gene matches: 4. The CDR3 runs to 15 residues. The CDR3 nucleotides are TGCGCCAGCAGCATCACAGGGGGCGGCAATCAGCCCCAGCATTTT. Encoded protein: CASSITGGGNQPQHF.

This clonotype was seen repeatedly, ten times or more. The chain carries TRBV3-1 and TRBJ1-5; D is unresolved. Germline CDR1 LGHDT, CDR2 YNNKEL (reference sequence). Trimming cost V 0 bases and J 10 bases, with 10 bases left between them. This CDR3 comprises 13 residues. CDR3 nucleotide sequence: TGTGCCAGCAGCCAAGAGCTGGCCGGACCCCAGCATTTT. Its translation is CASSQELAGPQHF.

This clonotype appeared a few times. The chain combines TRBV5-1 with TRBJ2-1; D possibly corresponds to TRBD1 (5 bases). The CDR3 is made up of 16 amino acids. CDR1 SGHRS and CDR2 YFSETQ come from the germline V gene. V shed 0 bases and J shed 6 bases, with 16 bases lying between them. CDR3 DNA: TGCGCCAGCAGCTTGGGTGGACAAAGGGTTTCCAATGAGCAGTTCTTC. Amino acid sequence: CASSLGGQRVSNEQFF.

V is TRBV3-1 and J is TRBJ1-1; D may be TRBD1 (6 bases). Trimming removed 8 bases at V and 2 bases at J, with 12 bases between. This CDR3 region has 13 residues. Germline loops: CDR1 LGHDT, CDR2 YNNKEL (reference sequence). The CDR3 loop is CASQRDINTEAFF. The CDR3 DNA is TGTGCCAGCCAACGGGACATTAACACTGAAGCTTTCTTT.

The chain joins TRBV7-9 to TRBJ1-5; 9 bases match TRBD1. This CDR3 has 15 residues. CDR1 and CDR2 (germline): SEHNR, FQNEAQ (reference sequence). With 8 bases clipped from V and 0 bases from J, the junction kept 5 bases outside the gene matches. CDR3 nucleotides: TGTGCCAGCCACCCGGGACAGGGTAGCAATCAGCCCCAGCATTTT. This encodes CASHPGQGSNQPQHF.

This chain connects TRBV20-1 to TRBJ2-7; TRBD2 agrees at 11 bases. The CDR3 contains 18 residues. With 3 bases clipped from V and 6 bases from J, the junction kept 19 bases outside the gene matches. Germline V gene lookup returns CDR1 DFQATT and CDR2 SNEGSKA (reference sequence). The CDR3 nucleotides read TGCAGTGCTAGGAGCCCGGGATTTGTAGCGGGAGGGCCCGGCGAGCAGTACTTC. Translated: CSARSPGFVAGGPGEQYF.

This clonotype turned up a few times. J is TRBJ1-2 and V is TRBV9; 7 bases line up with TRBD1. CDR1 is SGDLS, CDR2 YYNGEE, per germline. Trimming removed 3 bases from V and 3 bases from J; junction bases left unmatched: 2. The CDR3 covers 13 residues. CDR3 sequence: CASSEGTDYGYTF. The CDR3 bases are TGTGCCAGCAGCGAGGGGACAGACTATGGCTACACCTTC.

This clonotype was seen a few times. This chain connects TRBV5-1 to TRBJ2-1; the D is unclear. Germline lookup yields CDR1 SGHRS and CDR2 YFSETQ. This CDR3 comprises 12 residues. Between the trimmed V and J ends, which lost 3 bases and 8 bases, there was a span of 9 bases. The CDR3 reads CASSSQAHEQFF. The CDR3 DNA reads TGCGCCAGCAGCTCGCAGGCTCATGAGCAGTTCTTC.

With regard to this clonotype: At one boundary the junction diverges from the germline segment, which might be a read error. This rearrangement joins TRBV2 to TRBJ2-5; D not certain. Per the germline V gene, CDR1 is SNHLY and CDR2 is FYNNEI. The CDR3 sequence is 12 residues long. CDR3 bases: TGTGCCACCTCCACCTATCAAGAGACACAGTACTTC. It yields the protein CATSTYQETQYF.

This clonotype was observed at least ten times. V is TRBV5-1 and J is TRBJ2-1, with 11 bases fitting TRBD1. Germline CDR1 reads SGHRS; CDR2 reads YFSETQ. The CDR3 has 14 amino acids. V shed 4 bases and J 8 bases; nucleotides not matched to a gene: 5. DNA for the CDR3: TGCGCCAGCAGCCCCCGGACAGGGGGCCATGAGCAGTTCTTC. The encoded protein is CASSPRTGGHEQFF.

This clonotype was picked up a small number of times. This chain links TRBV20-1 with TRBJ1-3; D unresolved. The germline V gene has CDR1 DFQATT and CDR2 SNEGSKA (reference sequence). The CDR3 loop spans 14 amino acids. The V end lost 8 bases, the J end lost 0 bases, and 14 bases lay between the germline ends. CDR3 DNA sequence: TGCAGTATTCTCGTCGGCGCCTCTGGAAACACCATATATTTT. As protein: CSILVGASGNTIYF.

The chain recombines TRBV2 with TRBJ2-5, with D tentatively TRBD1 or TRBD2 (5 bases each). V was pared by 8 bases and J by 4 bases, with 14 bases between. CDR3 size: 13 residues. CDR1 SNHLY and CDR2 FYNNEI come from the germline V gene. Here the CDR3 DNA reads TGTGCCAGCGGGGCCCGGGGCCCAGAGACCCAGTACTTC. Its protein is CASGARGPETQYF.

The CDR3 nucleotides are TGTGCCAGCTCACCTTTCTCCTCAACCGGGGAGCTGTTTTTT. It specifies CASSPFSSTGELFF. The rearrangement links TRBV18 to TRBJ2-2, with D uncertain. In germline, CDR1 is KGHSH, CDR2 LQKENI. V was clipped by 3 bases and J by 5 bases, with 10 bases between them. The length of the CDR3 is 14 residues. Variable domain in full (rest from reference TRBV18 and TRBJ2-2): NAGVMQNPRHLVRRRGQEARLRCSPMKGHSHVYWYRQLPEEGLKFMVYLQKENIIDESGMPKERFSAEFPKEGPSILRIQQVVRGDSAAYFCASSPFSSTGELFFGEGSRLTVL.

This clonotype was counted at least ten times. The genes are TRBV20-1 and TRBJ1-5, with D possibly TRBD1 on 6 matching bases. V dropped 1 base and J dropped 3 bases, with 13 bases sitting between them. The CDR3 loop spans 15 amino acids. CDR1 and CDR2 from the germline V gene are DFQATT and SNEGSKA (reference sequence). The CDR3 sequence is CSARAPGQNNQPQHF. CDR3 in DNA: TGCAGTGCTAGAGCCCCCGGACAGAACAATCAGCCCCAGCATTTT.

The chain is built from TRBV5-1 and TRBJ2-1; D unclear. Trimming took off 4 bases at V and 6 bases at J, with 8 bases between the two ends. Germline lookup yields CDR1 SGHRS and CDR2 YFSETQ. This CDR3 has 12 residues. This chain's CDR3 is CASSPRTNEQFF. CDR3 bases: TGCGCCAGCAGCCCACGGACCAATGAGCAGTTCTTC.

The chain employs TRBV6-5 and TRBJ2-2; D may be TRBD1 (6 bases). The germline CDR1 and CDR2 sequences are MNHEY and SVGAGI. CDR3 length: 17 residues. V dropped 0 bases and J dropped 5 bases, with 16 bases sitting between them. CDR3 protein: CASSYSFVQGDTGELFF. The CDR3 coding sequence is TGTGCCAGCAGTTACTCGTTTGTACAGGGAGATACCGGGGAGCTGTTTTTT.

The table lists this clonotype with a few counts. V gene TRBV11-2 combines with J gene TRBJ2-2; 8 bases fit TRBD2. Germline-derived CDR1 and CDR2 are SGHAT and FQNNGV. V dropped 5 bases and J dropped 4; count of bases not matched to a gene: 3. The CDR3 runs to 14 residues. CDR3 amino acids: CASSELAATGELFF. CDR3 nucleotide sequence: TGTGCCAGCAGCGAACTAGCGGCCACCGGGGAGCTGTTTTTT.

The chain carries TRBV20-1 and TRBJ2-7; TRBD1 matches 7 bases. This CDR3 spans 12 amino acids. CDR1 and CDR2 from the germline V gene are DFQATT and SNEGSKA (reference sequence). V was clipped by 6 bases and J by 5 bases; unmatched bases: 7. The CDR3 sequence: CSARQGPNEQYF. The CDR3 DNA reads as TGCAGTGCCCGACAGGGCCCCAACGAGCAGTACTTC.

This sequence joins TRBV7-8 and TRBJ2-7, with 12 bases identical to TRBD2. The V and J ends lost 3 bases and 5 bases, in that order; junction bases with no gene match: 8. The germline gives CDR1 SGHVS, CDR2 FQNEAQ. The CDR3 has 16 residues. DNA for the CDR3: TGTGCCAGCAGCTTCACTCTAGCGGGAGGGTTCCACGAGCAGTACTTC. Its translation: CASSFTLAGGFHEQYF. The variable domain in full, completed from reference TRBV7-8 and TRBJ2-7, reads GAGVSQSPRYKVAKRGQDVALRCDPISGHVSLFWYQQALGQGPEFLTYFQNEAQLDKSGLPSDRFFAERPEGSVSTLKIQRTQQEDSAVYLCASSFTLAGGFHEQYFGPGTRLTVT.

This clonotype was found a few times. The rearrangement uses TRBV5-1 and TRBJ2-7, with 7 nucleotides matching TRBD1. The V segment lost 0 bases and the J segment 0 bases; nucleotides outside the gene matches: 6. Germline V gene sequence: CDR1 SGHRS, CDR2 YFSETQ. The length of the CDR3 is 16 residues. The DNA for the CDR3 is TGCGCCAGCAGCTTGGTCGCCAGGGGGAGCTCCTACGAGCAGTACGTC. Its translation is CASSLVARGSSYEQYV.

The V and J genes are TRBV28 and TRBJ2-1; tentative D call: TRBD2 (6 bases). Trimming left V 6 bases short and J 0 bases short, with 15 bases between. The CDR3 covers 16 residues. Germline-derived CDR1 and CDR2 are MDHEN and SYDVKM. The CDR3 loop reads CASSGRDWYSYNEQFF. The CDR3 DNA sequence: TGTGCCAGCAGCGGCCGGGACTGGTACTCCTACAATGAGCAGTTCTTC.

V and J are TRBV15 and TRBJ2-1; D might be TRBD1 or TRBD2, each matching 7 bases. The CDR3 has 15 residues. CDR1 and CDR2 from the germline V gene are LNHNV and YYDKDF (reference sequence). V was cut by 1 base and J by 8 bases, with 15 bases left in between. The CDR3 loop reads CATSRGWGGGYEQFF. In DNA form, the CDR3 reads TGTGCCACCAGCAGAGGCTGGGGAGGGGGCTATGAGCAGTTCTTC.